A selection of T cell receptor beta chains follows, all from one sample in a study of prognosis after radiotherapy for stage I lung cancer. TCRdb processed the multiplex PCR reads anew with MiXCR; each CDR3 protein has one entry. The data hold under 55,000 distinct CDR3 sequences, with about 35% observed a single time. Here the sequenced sample was PBMCs, taken before or after stereotactic body radiation therapy (not recorded which). The receptors come from a donor aged 50 or older with non-small cell lung cancer. Both conserved end residues are part of each CDR3. A D gene is named only where the DNA matches it firmly. Clone size is given for some rows only: seen once, a few or many times, or a class if the clone is expanded.

d_gene,abundance,v_gene,j_gene,CDR3aa,CDR3nt
NA,many,TRBV12-5,TRBJ1-2,CASGLLEQYGYTF,TGTGCTAGTGGTCTACTCGAACAGTATGGCTACACCTTC
TRBD2,many,TRBV30,TRBJ2-3,CACSGGGSHTQYF,TGTGCCTGCTCCGGGGGGGGCTCTCATACGCAGTATTTT
TRBD1,many,TRBV19,TRBJ1-5,CASRDRADQPQHF,TGTGCCAGTAGAGACAGGGCGGATCAGCCCCAGCATTTT
NA,many,TRBV27,TRBJ1-2,CASSPSWSPYGYTF,TGTGCCAGCAGTCCTTCTTGGAGCCCCTATGGCTACACCTTC
TRBD1,NA,TRBV20-1,TRBJ2-2,CSAWDRANTGELFF,TGCAGTGCCTGGGACAGGGCGAACACCGGGGAGCTGTTTTTT
TRBD1,NA,TRBV6-2/TRBV6-3,TRBJ2-7,CASSSGQGETDEQYF,TGTGCCAGCAGTTCCGGACAGGGGGAGACGGACGAGCAGTACTTC
NA,many,TRBV25-1,TRBJ1-2,CASSEPQQHYGYTF,TGTGCCAGTAGTGAACCCCAGCAGCACTATGGCTACACCTTC
TRBD1,many,TRBV5-1,TRBJ2-3,CASSRGQVGFRDTQYF,TGCGCCAGCAGCCGAGGACAGGTGGGGTTTCGAGATACGCAGTATTTT
NA,few,TRBV7-3,TRBJ2-1,CASSQYIGTENEQFF,TGTGCCAGCAGCCAGTATATCGGGACGGAAAATGAGCAGTTCTTC
NA,few,TRBV15,TRBJ2-5,CATSRDSETQYF,TGTGCCACCAGCAGGGATTCGGAGACCCAGTACTTC
NA,many,TRBV6-5,TRBJ2-7,CASSYSRFLLHEQYF,TGTGCCAGCAGTTACTCGAGGTTTCTTCTCCACGAGCAGTACTTC
NA,many,TRBV6-1,TRBJ2-5,CASRAGLQETQYF,TGTGCCAGCAGAGCGGGCCTCCAAGAGACCCAGTACTTC
TRBD1,many,TRBV24-1,TRBJ1-5,CATSDGGQGGNQPQHF,TGTGCCACCAGTGACGGGGGACAGGGAGGCAATCAGCCCCAGCATTTT
NA,NA,TRBV19,TRBJ2-2,CATLVAGGLNTGELFF,TGTGCCACCCTGGTAGCTGGAGGATTGAACACCGGGGAGCTGTTTTTT
TRBD1,NA,TRBV19,TRBJ1-1,CASIKGAGETESFF,TGTGCCAGTATTAAGGGGGCCGGGGAGACTGAATCTTTCTTT
NA,NA,TRBV7-3,TRBJ1-5,CARRPGGAGNQPQHF,TGTGCCAGAAGACCCGGGGGGGCAGGCAATCAGCCCCAGCATTTT
TRBD1,many,TRBV28,TRBJ1-5,CASSPGQGRAQHF,TGTGCCAGCAGCCCCGGACAGGGCCGGGCCCAGCATTTT
TRBD2,NA,TRBV7-8,TRBJ2-3,CASSFLAVAEVGTQYF,TGCGCCAGCAGCTTCCTAGCGGTAGCAGAGGTGGGGACGCAGTATTTT